The 4 T cell receptor beta chains in this list originate from one sample, sequenced in a study of blood T cell repertoires in COVID-19. The data were produced by immunoSEQ multiplex PCR, yet TCRdb's version contains in-frame clones alone and is incomplete. This table has roughly 170,000 clones, roughly 80% appearing once. The sequencing input was PBMCs or T cells enriched from blood (not recorded which). These receptors originate from a woman aged 40 to 50 with acute COVID-19.

V is TRBV5-1 and J is TRBJ1-1; D possibly corresponds to TRBD1 (6 bases). This CDR3 contains 15 residues. Germline CDR1 and CDR2: SGHRS and YFSETQ. V lost 3 bases and J 1 base, leaving 13 bases between the germline ends. CDR3 bases: TGCGCCAGCAGCTCCTCCACAGGGACGAACACTGAAGCTTTCTTT. Its translation is CASSSSTGTNTEAFF. Full variable domain (outside the CDR3, taken from reference TRBV5-1 and TRBJ1-1): KAGVTQTPRYLIKTRGQQVTLSCSPISGHRSVSWYQQTPGQGLQFLFEYFSETQRNKGNFPGRFSGRQFSNSRSEMNVSTLELGDSALYLCASSSSTGTNTEAFFGQGTRLTVV.

V usage is TRBV4-2 and J usage is TRBJ2-3; 10 positions agree with TRBD2. The CDR3 runs 16 residues. The germline CDR1 and CDR2 sequences are LGHNA and YNFKEQ. Germline trimming cut 4 bases from V and 6 bases from J; bases unmatched to any gene: 10. CDR3 protein: CASSPAGAGGPDTQYF. CDR3 coding DNA: TGTGCCAGCAGCCCCGCCGGAGCGGGAGGGCCGGATACGCAGTATTTT.

The rearrangement links TRBV19 to TRBJ2-1, with 11 bases lining up with TRBD2. Germline V lookup: CDR1 LNHDA, CDR2 SQIVND (reference sequence). There are 15 residues in the CDR3. The junction had 10 bases not matched to a gene; V was cut back by 5 bases and J by 10 bases. The chain's CDR3 is CASSSLAGGIGEQFF. CDR3 nucleotides: TGTGCCAGTAGTTCCTTAGCGGGAGGGATAGGAGAGCAGTTCTTC.

CDR3 sequence reads: CASSRDYPNSYNEQFF. The DNA of the CDR3 is TGTGCCAGCAGCCGGGACTACCCCAACTCCTACAATGAGCAGTTCTTC. V usage is TRBV7-9 and J usage is TRBJ2-1, with 7 bases lining up with TRBD2. This CDR3 is built from 16 residues. J gave up 0 bases and V 5 bases, and 7 bases lay outside the gene matches. Germline V lookup: CDR1 SEHNR, CDR2 FQNEAQ (reference sequence).